This TCR beta chain was sequenced in a study of blood T cell repertoires in COVID-19. Assay used: immunoSEQ multiplex PCR; TCRdb lists only in-frame clones, some missing. There are about 190,000 clones in the sample; roughly four fifths occur only once, and around an eighth lies in the top ten. CDR3 length equals 15 residues. Deletions cut 3 bases from V and 2 bases from J, with 10 bases between. The germline CDR1 and CDR2 sequences are SEHNR and FQNEAQ (reference sequence). The V gene is TRBV7-9, the J gene TRBJ2-2, with TRBD1 as a possible D gene (6 bases). Sample: peripheral blood. The receptor was derived from a woman between 50 and 59 years old with acute or convalescent COVID-19. The CDR3 nucleotides read TGTGCCAGCAGCTTGTTGGACAGAAACACCGGGGAGCTGTTTTTT. As protein: CASSLLDRNTGELFF.